Listed below are T cell receptor beta chains from one sample, sequenced in a study of T cell clones after liver transplantation. The table came from immunoSEQ multiplex PCR; TCRdb's copy has only in-frame clones and leaves some out. The profile shows approximately 71,000 clones, 90% to 95% of them singletons. The sequencing here drew on CD4+ T cells from blood, taken less than 26 months after liver transplant. All receptors derive from a human patient who received a liver transplant. Among the T cells, some may be from the graft donor. Both conserved end residues are part of each CDR3. D genes are given only for firm matches. Size is stated for part of the rows, as once, few or many counts, or as a class when the clone is expanded.

D gene,V gene,J gene,clone size,CDR3 DNA,CDR3 protein
.,TRBV19,TRBJ2-3,.,TGTGCCAGTGGGGCGGGGAACACAGATACGCAGTATTTT,CASGAGNTDTQYF
.,TRBV4-1,TRBJ2-2,.,TGCGCCAGCAGCCAAGAATCAGTAGCCGCCGGGGAGCTGTTTTTT,CASSQESVAAGELFF
.,TRBV28,TRBJ1-4,.,TGTGCCGCTGGTCGGGAGATTGAAAAACTGTTTTTT,CAAGREIEKLFF
.,TRBV5-8,TRBJ2-6,.,TGTGCCAGCAGCTTGTCGGCAGGGGCTGGGGCCAACGTCCTGACTTTC,CASSLSAGAGANVLTF
.,TRBV2,TRBJ2-1,once,TGTGCCAGCAGCCAAGGTTATGGGCGAGTAAAATCAAACAATGAGCAGTTCTTC,CASSQGYGRVKSNNEQFF
.,TRBV7-8,TRBJ2-7,.,TGTGCCAGCAGCTTAGGGCAACCCTACGAGCAGTACTTC,CASSLGQPYEQYF
.,TRBV2,TRBJ1-5,.,TGTGCCAGCAGCCCAGAGGGGCAGCCCCAGCATTTT,CASSPEGQPQHF
.,TRBV10-3,TRBJ2-3,.,TGTGCCATCAGTGACTTTAGCGGCTTGGGCACAGATACGCAGTATTTT,CAISDFSGLGTDTQYF
.,TRBV19,TRBJ1-1,few,TGTGCCAGTAGTACCTCTAGGAGCACTGAAGCTTTCTTT,CASSTSRSTEAFF
TRBD1,TRBV7-3,TRBJ1-1,once,TGTGCCAGCAGCTTAAATGACAGGGGTGAAGCTTTCTTT,CASSLNDRGEAFF
.,TRBV2,TRBJ2-5,.,TGTGCCAGCAGCGTCAAGGAGACCCAGTACTTC,CASSVKETQYF
TRBD1,TRBV5-8,TRBJ1-4,.,TGTGCCAGCAGCGCGGGACAGCATAATGAAAAACTGTTTTTT,CASSAGQHNEKLFF
TRBD1,TRBV28,TRBJ2-3,once,TGTGCCAGCAGTCCCTCAGGGGGTGGAGTAGGGGATACGCAGTATTTT,CASSPSGGGVGDTQYF
.,TRBV7-9,TRBJ2-7,.,TGTGCCAGCAGCCAGCTAGGTAGGGGCGAGCAGTACTTC,CASSQLGRGEQYF
.,TRBV18,TRBJ2-5,.,TGTGCCAGCTCACCAAGTGTGCAAGAGACCCAGTACTTC,CASSPSVQETQYF
.,TRBV14,TRBJ2-7,few,TGTGCCAGCAGCCAAGATAACGGAAGGACCTACGAGCAGTACTTC,CASSQDNGRTYEQYF
.,TRBV19,TRBJ2-1,.,TGTGCCAGTAGTATAGATTCTCGGCGGAGCTCCTACAATGAGCAGTTCTTC,CASSIDSRRSSYNEQFF
TRBD1,TRBV19,TRBJ1-2,.,TGTGCCAGTAGTATAGGGACAGGGCGGGAAGGCTACACCTTC,CASSIGTGREGYTF
.,TRBV6-5,TRBJ1-2,.,TGTGCCAGCAGTTTAACAGGTCGCGGCTACACCTTC,CASSLTGRGYTF
.,TRBV4-1,TRBJ2-7,.,TGCGCCAGCAGCCACCCCCCTACAGGGAGTATCCCCTACGAGCAGTACTTC,CASSHPPTGSIPYEQYF
.,TRBV27,TRBJ2-2,once,TGTGCCAGCAGTTTTCGGTGGAGCGGGGAGCTGTTTTTT,CASSFRWSGELFF
TRBD1,TRBV14,TRBJ2-1,.,TGTGCCAGCAGCCGGACAGGGTCCTACAATGAGCAGTTCTTC,CASSRTGSYNEQFF
TRBD1,TRBV28,TRBJ2-4,.,TGTGCCAGCAGTTTAGGGCAGGGGGTAAACATTCAGTACTTC,CASSLGQGVNIQYF
.,TRBV2,TRBJ1-4,once,TGTGCCAGCAGTGGCTTGGTTGGGGGGAGTGAAAAACTGTTTTTT,CASSGLVGGSEKLFF
TRBD1,TRBV5-4,TRBJ1-1,.,TGTGCCAGCAGTTCACAGGGGTTCGGCACTGAAGCTTTCTTT,CASSSQGFGTEAFF
TRBD1,TRBV28,TRBJ1-4,.,TGTGCCAGCAGTTTCCCGGGGACAGCTAATGAAAAACTGTTTTTT,CASSFPGTANEKLFF
TRBD1,TRBV7-2,TRBJ1-2,.,TGTGCCAGCAGCTTAGCACCGGGACAGAGGGGGTATGGCTACACCTTC,CASSLAPGQRGYGYTF
.,TRBV29-1,TRBJ2-5,.,TGCAGCGGGTTGGGGGGCGCGGTAGGGGAGACCCAGTACTTC,CSGLGGAVGETQYF
.,TRBV7-8,TRBJ1-1,.,TGTGCCAGCCGCGAGGTATGGTACGGGCTGAACACTGAAGCTTTCTTT,CASREVWYGLNTEAFF
TRBD1,TRBV2,TRBJ1-3,.,TGTGCCAGCAGTAGACAGGGGATAACTGGAAACACCATATATTTT,CASSRQGITGNTIYF
TRBD2,TRBV19,TRBJ2-7,.,TGTGCCAGTAGGACGACTAGCGGCGAGCCCTACGAGCAGTACTTC,CASRTTSGEPYEQYF
TRBD1,TRBV18,TRBJ2-1,once,TGTGCCAGCTCACTCCGACAGGGGGCTAACAATGAGCAGTTCTTC,CASSLRQGANNEQFF
.,TRBV7-2,TRBJ1-1,few,TGTGCCAGCAGCTTAGAAGGTTGGAACACTGAAGCTTTCTTT,CASSLEGWNTEAFF
TRBD1,TRBV7-8,TRBJ2-5,once,TGTGCCAGCAGCTTTATTCGAGACAGGGGGCGAGAGACCCAGTACTTC,CASSFIRDRGRETQYF
TRBD2,TRBV12-5,TRBJ2-7,once,TGTGCTAGTGGTTTGTCTCTAGCGGGGGTGGCCGAGCAGTACTTC,CASGLSLAGVAEQYF
.,TRBV4-1,TRBJ1-3,.,TGCGCCAGCAGCCAAGGTCAGGGAGGAAACACCATATATTTT,CASSQGQGGNTIYF
.,TRBV5-1,TRBJ2-5,.,TGCGCCAGCAGCGGATCGACCCACATAACGCAAGAGACCCAGTACTTC,CASSGSTHITQETQYF
.,TRBV11-2,TRBJ1-1,.,TGTGCCAGCAGCTTAGCCCAACCGAACACTGAAGCTTTCTTT,CASSLAQPNTEAFF
TRBD1,TRBV11-2,TRBJ2-1,.,TGTGCCAGCAGCTTGTCGTCAGGGGGCCTCTACAATGAGCAGTTCTTC,CASSLSSGGLYNEQFF
TRBD2,TRBV9,TRBJ2-3,few,TGTGCCAGCAGCGTAGCTACGGGCGGGAGCTCGGATACGCAGTATTTT,CASSVATGGSSDTQYF
TRBD1,TRBV7-9,TRBJ1-2,.,TGTGCCAGCACCCAGGGGGCAACTAACTATGGCTACACCTTC,CASTQGATNYGYTF
TRBD2,TRBV9,TRBJ2-7,.,TGTGCCAGCAGCGTAGCCGCACTAGCGTCCTACGAGCAGTACTTC,CASSVAALASYEQYF
TRBD1,TRBV4-1,TRBJ1-1,.,TGCGCCAGCAGCCAAGGCGGGACAGTGAACACTGAAGCTTTCTTT,CASSQGGTVNTEAFF
.,TRBV28,TRBJ1-2,.,TGTGCCAGCAGTTTGCAAAGGGGTGCTGGCTACACCTTC,CASSLQRGAGYTF
TRBD1,TRBV6-5,TRBJ2-2,.,TGTGCCAGCAGCCCGACAGGGGTAAACACCGGGGAGCTGTTTTTT,CASSPTGVNTGELFF
TRBD1,TRBV29-1,TRBJ2-2,.,TGCAGCGTCGACAGGGGTAGGGACGGGGAGCTGTTTTTT,CSVDRGRDGELFF
TRBD1,TRBV5-6,TRBJ2-4,.,TGTGCCAGCAGCACAGGACAGGGGGCGACCAAAAACATTCAGTACTTC,CASSTGQGATKNIQYF
TRBD1,TRBV4-3,TRBJ2-1,.,TGCGCCAGCAGCCAAGAGGACAGGGAATACAATGAGCAGTTCTTC,CASSQEDREYNEQFF
.,TRBV11-3,TRBJ2-3,.,TGTGCCAGCAGCTTAGAAACCGGTTCGCAGTATTTT,CASSLETGSQYF
.,TRBV30,TRBJ2-7,.,TGTGCCTGGAGTGATTCCCACGAGCAGTACTTC,CAWSDSHEQYF
.,TRBV5-1,TRBJ2-7,once,TGCGCCAGCAGCTCACAGGGAACCTCCTACGAGCAGTACTTC,CASSSQGTSYEQYF
.,TRBV18,TRBJ1-2,once,TGTGCCAGCTCGCCCGGCGGCCAGGAAAAAAGTGGCTACACCTTC,CASSPGGQEKSGYTF
TRBD2,TRBV9,TRBJ2-7,once,TGTGCCAGCAGCCCCCGACTAGCGGCGTACGAGCAGTACTTC,CASSPRLAAYEQYF
TRBD2,TRBV7-6,TRBJ2-7,.,TGTGCCAGCAGCCGAACGAGCGGGACCTACGAGCAGTACTTC,CASSRTSGTYEQYF